The clone carrying this T cell receptor (beta chain) was counted ten times or more. Its antigen is currently unknown. This CDR3 contains 15 residues. The V end lost 2 bases, the J end lost 3 bases, and 14 bases lay between the germline ends. CDR1 and CDR2 from the germline V gene are LGHNA and YNFKEQ. Via MiXCR, TCRdb re-called the PCR reads, giving one row per CDR3 protein. The sample carries about 97,000 distinct CDR3 sequences, around 24% recorded once. These data originate in a study of molecular identifiers for immune sequencing clone quantification. Study findings and constraints: In CMV-specific effectors, clones above 20 copies held over 97% of molecules; naive, under 1%.

Sequenced input: naive CD8+ T cells from blood, with Jurkat cell RNA spiked in. Subset here: FACS-sorted CD8+CD4-CCR7+CD45RA+ naive T cells. This clonotype was obtained from a human donor in good health. Some libraries in this study had Jurkat cell RNA spiked in. J is TRBJ2-7 and V is TRBV4-2; TRBD2 might be the D (5 bases). CDR3 DNA: TGTGCCAGCAGCCAACAGTCTAGCCGAATCTACGAGCAGTACTTC. Translated, it gives CASSQQSSRIYEQYF.